The clone carrying this T cell receptor (beta chain) was counted only a few times. Its antigen is still unknown. This entry comes from a study of cytomegalovirus exposure and HLA in healthy donors. Whole-study findings and limits: Cytomegalovirus-associated status was assigned to some 160 TCR beta chains.

The CDR3 length is 13 residues. V gave up 5 bases and J gave up 10 bases, with 13 bases separating them. The V gene's germline CDR1 is SGHDT and CDR2 YYEEEE. Amplification used 60 Vbeta primers and 13 Jbeta primers. Method: immunoSEQ multiplex PCR; TCRdb's copy keeps in-frame clones and lacks some. The top ten hold more than 3% of the sample, which has 130,000 to 150,000 clones, roughly three quarters seen once. Sample: PBMCs. This receptor was identified in a female donor in good health and CMV-seronegative. V gene TRBV5-6 combines with J gene TRBJ1-6; D is perhaps TRBD1 (5 bases). The CDR3 here is CASRLGGVSPLHF. DNA for the CDR3: TGTGCCAGCAGGCTGGGGGGGGTCTCACCCCTCCACTTT.